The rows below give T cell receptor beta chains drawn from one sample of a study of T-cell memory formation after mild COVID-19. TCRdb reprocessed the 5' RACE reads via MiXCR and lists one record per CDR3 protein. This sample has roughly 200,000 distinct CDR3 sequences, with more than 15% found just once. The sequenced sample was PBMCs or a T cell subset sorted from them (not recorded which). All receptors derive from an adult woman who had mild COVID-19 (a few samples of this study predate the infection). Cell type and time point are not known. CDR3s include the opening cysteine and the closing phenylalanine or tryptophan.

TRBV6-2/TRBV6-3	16	CASSPSSGGSYNEQFF
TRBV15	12	CATSKVNYEQYF
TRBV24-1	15	CATSPRDGSNQPQHF
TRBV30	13	CAWSSTVGTEAFF
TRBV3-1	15	CASSRQGAPTYGYTF
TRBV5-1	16	CASSLGLAGVADTQYF
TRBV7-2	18	CASSLVASGRGNTGELFF
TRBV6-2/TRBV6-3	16	CASTPPGREKLNEQFF
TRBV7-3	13	CASSLEGIGELFF
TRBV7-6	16	CASTLLTRGGTDTQYF
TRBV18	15	CASSPGDRAIGTQYF
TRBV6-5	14	CASRQTGGGYGYTF
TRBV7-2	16	CASSLVAGVTYNEQFF
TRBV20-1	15	CSADGTGGSNYGYTF
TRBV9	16	CASSPGTVLLGDTQYF
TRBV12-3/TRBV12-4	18	CASSLGVAGAPAYNEQFF
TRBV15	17	CATSREMGGLSGNTIYF
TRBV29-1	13	CSVLDRAKNIQYF
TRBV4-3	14	CASSQGTTGYEQYF
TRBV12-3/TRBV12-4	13	CASRTGAGAEQYF